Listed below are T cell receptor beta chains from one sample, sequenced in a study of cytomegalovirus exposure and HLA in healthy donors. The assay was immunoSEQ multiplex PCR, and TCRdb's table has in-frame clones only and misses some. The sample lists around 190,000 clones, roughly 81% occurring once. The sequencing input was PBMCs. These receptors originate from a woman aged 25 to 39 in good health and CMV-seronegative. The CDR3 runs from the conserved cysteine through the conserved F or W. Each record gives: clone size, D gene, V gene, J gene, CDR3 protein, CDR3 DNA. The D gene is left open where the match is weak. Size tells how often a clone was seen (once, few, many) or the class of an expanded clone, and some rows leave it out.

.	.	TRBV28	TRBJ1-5	CASSLEGVFNQPQHF	TGTGCCAGCAGTTTAGAAGGAGTCTTTAATCAGCCCCAGCATTTT
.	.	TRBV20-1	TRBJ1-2	CSVKFDYGYTF	TGCAGTGTTAAATTTGACTATGGCTACACCTTC
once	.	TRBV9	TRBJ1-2	CASSAQEEQETNYGYTF	TGTGCCAGCAGCGCCCAGGAAGAGCAGGAAACTAACTATGGCTACACCTTC
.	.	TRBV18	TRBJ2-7	CASSPGQGGRYEQYF	TGTGCCAGCTCACCAGGGCAGGGGGGAAGGTACGAGCAGTACTTC
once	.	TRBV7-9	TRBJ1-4	CASSLSRTDEKLFF	TGTGCCAGCAGTTTAAGCCGGACAGATGAAAAACTGTTTTTT
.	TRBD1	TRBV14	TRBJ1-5	CASSQSGTGGKVFF	TGTGCCAGCAGCCAGTCCGGGACAGGGGGCAAGGTCTTTTTT
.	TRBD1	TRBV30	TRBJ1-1	CAWRPKNQRGRTEAFF	TGTGCCTGGAGACCGAAAAACCAGAGGGGGCGGACTGAAGCTTTCTTT
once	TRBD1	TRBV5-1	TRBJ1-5	CASSLGQGLNQPQHF	TGCGCCAGCAGCTTGGGACAGGGGCTCAATCAGCCCCAGCATTTT
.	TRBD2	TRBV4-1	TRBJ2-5	CASSLLAGGQETQYF	TGCGCCAGCAGCCTTTTAGCGGGGGGGCAAGAGACCCAGTACTTC
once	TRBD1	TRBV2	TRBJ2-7	CATQTGNYEQYF	TGTGCCACCCAGACAGGGAACTACGAGCAGTACTTC
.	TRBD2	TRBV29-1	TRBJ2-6	CSVEDPRTGGTGANVLTF	TGCAGCGTTGAAGATCCCAGAACGGGAGGTACCGGGGCCAACGTCCTGACTTTC
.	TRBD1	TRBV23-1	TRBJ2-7	CASSQSIKPPGQGDYEQYF	TGCGCCAGCAGTCAATCAATCAAACCGCCGGGACAGGGAGACTACGAGCAGTACTTC
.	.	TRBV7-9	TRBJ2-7	CASSLVQAYEQYF	TGTGCCAGCAGCTTAGTACAGGCCTACGAGCAGTACTTC
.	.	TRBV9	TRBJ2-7	CASSVAPGRSYEQYF	TGTGCCAGCAGCGTAGCCCCGGGAAGATCATACGAGCAGTACTTC
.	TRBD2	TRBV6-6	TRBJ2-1	CASSYLAEQLEQFF	TGTGCCAGCAGTTACCTAGCGGAACAGCTCGAGCAGTTCTTC
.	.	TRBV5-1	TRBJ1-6	CASSLRRGLSPLHF	TGCGCCAGCAGCTTGAGGCGGGGCCTTTCACCCCTCCACTTT
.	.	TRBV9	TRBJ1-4	CASSRTGGYNEKLFF	TGTGCCAGCAGCCGGACGGGAGGCTATAATGAAAAACTGTTTTTT
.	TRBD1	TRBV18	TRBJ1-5	CASSPGTGGNQPQHF	TGTGCCAGCTCACCTGGGACAGGGGGTAATCAGCCCCAGCATTTT
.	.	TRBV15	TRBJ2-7	CATSARKGDEQYF	TGTGCCACCAGCGCCCGAAAGGGGGACGAGCAGTACTTC
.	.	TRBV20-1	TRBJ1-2	CSAQRGLYTF	TGCAGTGCCCAAAGGGGCCTCTACACCTTC
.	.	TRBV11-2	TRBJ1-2	CASSFIEAGDYTF	TGTGCCAGCAGCTTCATCGAGGCGGGAGACTACACCTTC
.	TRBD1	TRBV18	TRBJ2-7	CASKKGQGTYEQYF	TGTGCCAGCAAAAAGGGACAGGGGACCTACGAGCAGTACTTC
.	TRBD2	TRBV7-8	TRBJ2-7	CASSLASSGRYDEQYF	TGTGCCAGCAGCTTAGCGTCCAGCGGGAGATACGACGAGCAGTACTTC
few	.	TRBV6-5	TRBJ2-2	CASSYSRPPVIGELFF	TGTGCCAGCAGTTACTCGAGGCCTCCGGTCATCGGGGAGCTGTTTTTT
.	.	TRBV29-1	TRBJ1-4	CSALPVVPNEKLFF	TGCAGCGCCTTACCTGTAGTGCCTAATGAAAAACTGTTTTTT
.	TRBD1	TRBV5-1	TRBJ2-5	CASSLTTGEETQYF	TGCGCCAGCAGCTTAACGACAGGGGAAGAGACCCAGTACTTC
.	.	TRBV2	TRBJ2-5	CASTSGHLKETQYF	TGTGCCAGCACCTCGGGACACCTAAAAGAGACCCAGTACTTC
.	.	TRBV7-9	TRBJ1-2	CASRSQGYTF	TGTGCCAGCAGATCACAAGGCTACACCTTC
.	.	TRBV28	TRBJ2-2	CASSLQAAANTGELFF	TGTGCCAGCAGTCTTCAGGCAGCCGCGAACACCGGGGAGCTGTTTTTT
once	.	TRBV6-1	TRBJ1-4	CASSEPRAGRSRDEKLFF	TGTGCCAGCAGTGAACCCCGGGCGGGCAGGTCGAGGGATGAAAAACTGTTTTTT
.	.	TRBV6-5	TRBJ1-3	CASSYSRSLTGNTIYF	TGTGCCAGCAGTTACTCCCGGTCCTTGACTGGAAACACCATATATTTT
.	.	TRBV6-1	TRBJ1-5	CASSEGAGIPQPQHF	TGTGCCAGCAGTGAAGGGGCAGGGATTCCTCAGCCCCAGCATTTT
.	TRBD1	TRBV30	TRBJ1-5	CASGQGDQPQHF	TGTGCCTCCGGACAGGGTGATCAGCCCCAGCATTTT
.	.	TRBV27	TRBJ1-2	CASSFQGNLNSEVYGYTF	TGTGCCAGCAGTTTCCAGGGGAACCTTAATAGTGAGGTCTATGGCTACACCTTC
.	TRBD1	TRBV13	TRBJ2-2	CASSLQGVWTGELFF	TGTGCCAGCAGCCTTCAGGGGGTATGGACCGGGGAGCTGTTTTTT
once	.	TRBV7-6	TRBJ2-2	CASSLFQGSNTGELFF	TGTGCCAGCAGCCTATTCCAGGGTTCGAACACCGGGGAGCTGTTTTTT
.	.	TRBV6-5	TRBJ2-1	CASTYGGRVGNEQFF	TGTGCCAGCACCTATGGTGGCAGGGTAGGCAATGAGCAGTTCTTC
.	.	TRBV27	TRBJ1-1	CATTNWITEAFF	TGTGCCACCACTAATTGGATTACTGAAGCTTTCTTT
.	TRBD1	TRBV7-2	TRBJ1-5	CASSDGQVGPQHF	TGTGCCAGCAGTGACGGACAGGTGGGTCCTCAGCATTTT
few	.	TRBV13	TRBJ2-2	CASSSRTANTGELFF	TGTGCCAGCAGCTCCCGGACAGCGAACACCGGGGAGCTGTTTTTT
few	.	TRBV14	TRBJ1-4	CASSQLEREGDTGLFF	TGTGCCAGCAGCCAATTGGAGAGAGAGGGGGACACGGGACTGTTTTTT
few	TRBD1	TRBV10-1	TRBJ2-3	CASSALGTGGRGDTQYF	TGCGCCAGCAGTGCCTTAGGGACAGGGGGTAGAGGAGATACGCAGTATTTT
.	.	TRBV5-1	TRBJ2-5	CASSLATGLQETQYF	TGCGCCAGCAGCTTGGCAACCGGACTACAAGAGACCCAGTACTTC
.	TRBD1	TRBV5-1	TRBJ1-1	CASSSKGQGGAEAFF	TGCGCCAGCAGCTCGAAGGGACAGGGTGGGGCTGAAGCTTTCTTT
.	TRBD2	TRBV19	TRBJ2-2	CASSIVGGANTGELFF	TGTGCCAGTAGTATAGTGGGAGGGGCTAACACCGGGGAGCTGTTTTTT
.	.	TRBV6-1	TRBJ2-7	CASSTGQTYEQYF	TGTGCCAGCAGTACCGGACAGACCTACGAGCAGTACTTC